The sequence of this TCR beta chain was determined in a study of cytomegalovirus exposure and HLA in healthy donors. Study results and caveats: The authors later linked a missense DCLRE1C variant to TCR beta V- and J-gene trimming.

Healthy bone marrow donors made up the donors. Donors had nominal health at sampling but likely had unrecorded immune exposures. CDR1 is MNHNS, CDR2 SASEGT, per germline. The V gene lost 5 bases and the J gene lost 3 bases, with 11 bases spanning the gap. The CDR3 spans 15 residues. Of note for this clone: Its specificity is unknown.

PCR was performed using 60 Vbeta and 13 Jbeta primers. How the authors handled the data: Later work found 74 million or so unique TCR beta chains, with some 11 million shared. The method was immunoSEQ multiplex PCR; TCRdb's version includes in-frame clones alone and lacks a portion of them. Clone size and V and J calls were adopted from that table, with D and trimming inferred from the DNA. The sample contains under 150,000 clones, 75% to 90% of which appear only once. The chain links TRBV6-1 to TRBJ1-6; TRBD1 might be the D (5 bases). Sequencing input: PBMCs. This clonotype was obtained from a woman aged 40 to 50 in good health and CMV-seropositive. CDR3 nucleotide sequence: TGTGCCAGCAGTTTCAGGGAGGGCTATAATTCACCCCTCCACTTT. Its protein is CASSFREGYNSPLHF.